A single sample is the source of the 5 T cell receptor beta chains below, sequenced in a study of T cell responses to AZD1222 COVID-19 vaccine. Repertoires were generated with immunoSEQ multiplex PCR, while TCRdb's copy carries only in-frame clones and drops some. The sample contains about 130,000 clones, about 93% of which appear only once. The sample was peripheral blood, taken on day 0 of AZD1222 vaccination. Source of these receptors: an adult in good health.

The chain carries TRBV3-1 (or the pseudogene TRBV3-2) and TRBJ2-3, with D perhaps matching TRBD2 (7 bases). The germline V and J ends were trimmed by 3 bases and 4 bases, with 20 bases remaining between them. Germline CDR1 reads LGHDT; CDR2 reads YNNKEL (reference sequence). This CDR3 comprises 17 residues. The CDR3 loop is CASSQRGLGGSADTQYF. The CDR3 region has the DNA TGTGCCAGCAGCCAGAGGGGGTTGGGCGGGAGTGCAGATACGCAGTATTTT.

The chain uses TRBV10-3 and TRBJ1-4, with 8 bases lining up with TRBD1. Germline V gene lookup returns CDR1 ENHRY and CDR2 SYGVKD. The V segment lost 3 bases and the J segment 1 base; nucleotides outside the gene matches: 1. This CDR3 has 15 residues. CDR3 protein: CAISDTGGTNEKLFF. As DNA, the CDR3 is TGTGCCATCAGTGATACAGGGGGAACTAATGAAAAACTGTTTTTT.

This chain uses TRBV7-6 with TRBJ2-7; unclear D gene. Trimming removed 2 bases from V and 3 bases from J, with 14 bases in between. Germline V gene lookup returns CDR1 SGHVS and CDR2 FNYEAQ. The CDR3 has 15 residues. CDR3 loop: CASSLNERAYYEQYF. The CDR3 DNA sequence: TGTGCCAGCAGCTTAAATGAGCGAGCTTACTACGAGCAGTACTTC.

This chain connects TRBV19 to TRBJ1-2; the D gene is possibly TRBD1 (5 bases). CDR1 and CDR2 from the germline V gene are LNHDA and SQIVND (reference sequence). This CDR3 is 15 amino acids long. Trimming removed 0 bases from V and 5 bases from J, with 13 bases in between. The CDR3 protein is CASSIEGALWYGYTF. The CDR3 coding sequence is TGTGCCAGTAGTATAGAAGGGGCGCTGTGGTATGGCTACACCTTC.

This rearrangement joins TRBV7-2 to TRBJ2-1; tentatively, D is TRBD1 (5 bases). The CDR3 is 15 residues long. The V gene lost 6 bases and the J gene lost 6 bases, with 18 bases spanning the gap. Germline lookup yields CDR1 SGHTA and CDR2 FQGNSA. The CDR3 loop reads CASSSIRVWPNEQFF. CDR3 coding DNA: TGTGCCAGCAGTTCGATCAGGGTTTGGCCCAATGAGCAGTTCTTC. Together with reference TRBV7-2 and TRBJ2-1, the CDR3 gives the full variable domain: GAGVSQSPSNKVTEKGKDVELRCDPISGHTALYWYRQSLGQGLEFLIYFQGNSAPDKSGLPSDRFSAERTGGSVSTLTIQRTQQEDSAVYLCASSSIRVWPNEQFFGPGTRLTVL.